Shown below are 8 T cell receptor beta chains from a single sample sequenced in a study of CD8+ T cells in alopecia areata. It was cDNA, reverse transcribed from extracted RNA, that served as the sequencing template. Only in-frame clones appear in the TCRdb table, and some are missing; sequencing was by immunoSEQ multiplex PCR. The sample holds 150,000 to 250,000 clones, roughly three fifths seen once. Treatment denoted: oral pan-JAK inhibitor, 5-10 mg twice daily. The sequenced sample was CD4+ T cells sorted from blood, obtained at week 4, from a patient treated with tofacitinib. The receptors were sampled from a human donor with alopecia areata.

The chain combines TRBV6-5 with TRBJ1-6, with TRBD1 matching 7 bases. Germline V gene sequence: CDR1 MNHEY, CDR2 SVGAGI. This CDR3 is 13 amino acids long. Germline trimming cut 6 bases from V and 13 bases from J; bases unmatched to any gene: 9. The CDR3, as DNA: TGTGCCAGCAGCATATACAGGGGCGACCCCCTCCACTTT. Translating gives CASSIYRGDPLHF.

The V and J genes are TRBV7-9 and TRBJ1-2; D remains unclear. The CDR3 runs 10 residues. V was clipped by 9 bases and J by 3 bases, with 5 bases between them. Germline CDR1 reads SEHNR; CDR2 reads FQNEAQ (reference sequence). CDR3 sequence: CASAHYGYTF. The CDR3 region has the DNA TGTGCCAGTGCTCACTATGGCTACACCTTC. Full variable domain (rest looked up from reference TRBV7-9 and TRBJ1-2): DTGVSQNPRHKITKRGQNVTFRCDPISEHNRLYWYRQTLGQGPEFLTYFQNEAQLEKSRLLSDRFSAERPKGSFSTLEIQRTEQGDSAMYLCASAHYGYTFGSGTRLTVV.

This clone was counted between two and nine times. The chain has TRBV4-3 and TRBJ2-3; 7 bases agree with TRBD1. The CDR3 is made up of 16 amino acids. Per the germline V gene, CDR1 is LGHNA and CDR2 is YSLEER. Trimming took 1 base from V and 0 from J; bases not matched to a gene: 4. The CDR3 DNA is TGCGCCAGCAGCCAAGGGGGACAGCGCAGCACAGATACGCAGTATTTT. Protein product: CASSQGGQRSTDTQYF.

This clone came up a few times. The genes are TRBV5-4 and TRBJ2-1, with unresolved D. This CDR3 has 14 amino acids. Germline assignment: CDR1 SGHNT and CDR2 YYREEE (reference sequence). Trimming cost V 0 bases and J 6 bases, with 10 bases left between them. CDR3 protein: CASSLGPQSNEQFF. For the CDR3, the DNA is TGTGCCAGCAGCTTGGGTCCCCAGAGCAATGAGCAGTTCTTC.

The chain combines TRBV15 with TRBJ2-5, with 7 bases fitting TRBD1. V lost 6 bases to trimming and J lost 2 bases; unmatched junction nucleotides: 6. The CDR3 has 14 residues. Germline V lookup: CDR1 LNHNV, CDR2 YYDKDF (reference sequence). CDR3 bases: TGTGCCACCAGTTCACAGGGGCGTCAAGAGACCCAGTACTTC. This codes for CATSSQGRQETQYF.

The chain links TRBV29-1 to TRBJ1-2, with D uncertain. The CDR3 covers 11 residues. Trimming took off 4 bases at V and 3 bases at J, with 6 bases between the two ends. Germline V lookup: CDR1 SQVTM, CDR2 ANQGSEA. CDR3 protein: CSVGMDYGYTF. CDR3 nucleotide sequence: TGCAGCGTTGGGATGGACTATGGCTACACCTTC.

This clone was seen only a few times. The rearrangement joins TRBV11-2 to TRBJ1-2, with a tentative D call TRBD1 (6 bases). V was shortened by 1 base and J by 6 bases, with 15 bases between the two germline ends. Germline V gene data show CDR1 as SGHAT and CDR2 as FQNNGV. The CDR3 extends over 15 amino acids. The CDR3 sequence: CASSLVTRGVNGYTF. CDR3 sequence (DNA): TGTGCCAGCAGCTTAGTTACCAGGGGTGTCAATGGCTACACCTTC.

This chain joins TRBV29-1 and TRBJ1-1; the match to TRBD1 covers 9 bases. Germline assignment: CDR1 SQVTM and CDR2 ANQGSEA. Trimming at V came to 5 bases and at J to 3 bases, leaving 7 bases not matched to a gene. The CDR3 loop spans 14 amino acids. In DNA, the CDR3 is TGCAGCGTTAAACAGGGGGCTCGTGACACTGAAGCTTTCTTT. Translated, it gives CSVKQGARDTEAFF.